This passage covers 21 T cell receptor beta chains from one sample sequenced in a study of T cells after yellow fever vaccination. MiXCR was run by TCRdb on the 5' RACE reads, yielding one entry per CDR3 protein. The table lists hundreds of thousands of distinct CDR3 sequences, about 6% of them singletons, with approximately 15% in the top ten. The source material was PBMCs, sampled 5 days after the yellow fever booster vaccination. These receptors all stem from a man under 40 who received the YFV17D yellow fever vaccine.

This clonotype appeared many times. V is TRBV6-5 and J is TRBJ1-2; D may be TRBD1 (5 bases). The CDR3 has 13 amino acids. The V gene lost 4 bases and the J gene lost 4 bases, with 10 bases spanning the gap. Germline lookup yields CDR1 MNHEY and CDR2 SVGAGI. Here the CDR3 reads CASSLQGVYGYTF. In DNA form, the CDR3 reads TGTGCCAGCAGTTTGCAGGGAGTCTATGGCTACACCTTC.

V gene TRBV18 combines with J gene TRBJ1-1, with D hard to call. This CDR3 is 15 amino acids long. Germline V gives CDR1 KGHSH, CDR2 LQKENI. The V and J ends lost 0 bases and 1 base respectively, with 9 bases between them. The CDR3 DNA reads TGTGCCAGCTCACCACCAAGTAGAGCGAACACTGAAGCTTTCTTT. Translating gives CASSPPSRANTEAFF.

The chain links TRBV9 to TRBJ2-1; 7 bases are a match to TRBD1. The CDR3 contains 17 residues. V was pared by 3 bases and J by 0 bases, with 9 bases of the junction left unmatched. Germline assignment: CDR1 SGDLS and CDR2 YYNGEE. This chain's CDR3 is CASSGLLAGGSYNEQFF. The CDR3 nucleotides read TGTGCCAGCAGCGGACTACTTGCAGGGGGCTCCTACAATGAGCAGTTCTTC.

The chain is built from TRBV6-2 or TRBV6-3 and TRBJ2-7, with TRBD2 identical over 11 bases. The germline CDR1 and CDR2 sequences are MNHEY and SVGEGT. The CDR3 consists of 13 residues. J lost 13 bases, V lost 4 bases, and 9 bases had no gene match. The CDR3 region has the DNA TGTGCCAGCAGTTCCGGGACTAGCGGAGTTCTCTACTTC. Its protein product is CASSSGTSGVLYF.

Ten or more counts support this clonotype. This sequence joins TRBV20-1 and TRBJ2-1, with TRBD2 identical over 8 bases. Germline CDR1 reads DFQATT; CDR2 reads SNEGSKA (reference sequence). There are 14 residues in the CDR3. V dropped 6 bases and J dropped 7; count of bases not matched to a gene: 11. The CDR3 reads CSANLAGLDNEQFF. The DNA of the CDR3 is TGCAGTGCAAACTTAGCGGGACTAGATAATGAGCAGTTCTTC.

As for this clonotype: This clone may be a read error of a much larger clone one base away. The chain combines TRBV5-1 with TRBJ1-4, with unresolved D. Trimming shortened V by 3 bases and J by 5 bases, and 11 bases separated the two germline ends. The CDR3 totals 14 residues. Germline CDR1 is SGHRS and CDR2 is YFSETQ. CDR3 in DNA: TGCGCCAGCAGCTGGTGTAGCGGGAATGAAAAACTGTTTTTT. This codes for CASSWCSGNEKLFF.

This clonotype was seen more than once but under ten times. V and J are TRBV20-1 and TRBJ2-5; D is possibly TRBD2 (5 bases). There are 12 residues in the CDR3. Germline CDR1 and CDR2: DFQATT and SNEGSKA (reference sequence). Deletions cut 5 bases from V and 2 bases from J, with 9 bases between. In DNA form, the CDR3 reads TGCAGTGCTCTACTAGATCAAGAGACCCAGTACTTC. Translated: CSALLDQETQYF.

The chain links TRBV18 to TRBJ2-3; the match to TRBD2 covers 9 bases. Germline CDR1 and CDR2: KGHSH and LQKENI. The CDR3 is 15 amino acids. V was pared by 6 bases and J by 4 bases, with 8 bases of the junction left unmatched. The CDR3 nucleotides read TGTGCCAGCTCGCGTAGCGGGAGTTTGGCAGATACGCAGTATTTT. It encodes CASSRSGSLADTQYF.

This clonotype was observed many times. The chain carries TRBV20-1 and TRBJ2-5; D is unresolved. V was pared by 3 bases and J by 7 bases, with 21 bases between. The CDR3 covers 15 residues. From germline, CDR1 is DFQATT and CDR2 SNEGSKA (reference sequence). CDR3 coding DNA: TGCAGTGCTAGCGATCGTGGCACACTCCCCTGGACCCAGTACTTC. This gives the protein CSASDRGTLPWTQYF.

This chain links TRBV4-3 with TRBJ2-3; D call uncertain. The CDR3 covers 14 residues. Trimming cost V 0 bases and J 2 bases, with 6 bases left between them. From germline, CDR1 is LGHNA and CDR2 YSLEER. CDR3 in amino acids: CASSQDIFTDTQYF. In nucleotides, the CDR3 is TGCGCCAGCAGCCAAGATATATTCACAGATACGCAGTATTTT.

The sample holds many counts of this clonotype. The chain joins TRBV7-9 to TRBJ1-4; 8 bases map to TRBD1. J lost 6 bases, V lost 5 bases, and 5 bases had no gene match. The germline V gene has CDR1 SEHNR and CDR2 FQNEAQ (reference sequence). This CDR3 is built from 14 residues. The CDR3 reads CASSRGQGDEKLFF. The CDR3 nucleotides are TGTGCCAGCAGCAGAGGACAGGGAGATGAAAAACTGTTTTTT.

The genes are TRBV5-1 and TRBJ2-5; 7 bases are shared with TRBD2. The CDR3 is 13 amino acids. V lost 8 bases to trimming and J lost 4 bases; unmatched junction nucleotides: 8. Germline lookup yields CDR1 SGHRS and CDR2 YFSETQ. Here the CDR3 reads CASEAGLGETQYF. CDR3 DNA: TGCGCCAGTGAAGCGGGGTTGGGAGAGACCCAGTACTTC.

This clonotype came up a few times. The chain carries TRBV20-1 and TRBJ2-7, with TRBD2 matching over 8 bases. The length of the CDR3 is 16 residues. V was pared by 1 base and J by 0 bases, with 8 bases of the junction left unmatched. Germline CDR1 reads DFQATT; CDR2 reads SNEGSKA (reference sequence). The DNA of the CDR3 is TGCAGTGCTAGAGCAACCTCTAGCGGGCTCTCCTACGAGCAGTACTTC. Protein product: CSARATSSGLSYEQYF.

The sample holds many counts of this clonotype. This rearrangement joins TRBV14 to TRBJ2-2, with D hard to call. Germline V gene data show CDR1 as SGHDN and CDR2 as FVKESK. This CDR3 region has 13 residues. V was trimmed by 4 bases and J by 8 bases, leaving 11 bases between them. This CDR3 reads CASSRIVGGELFF. As DNA, the CDR3 is TGTGCCAGCAGCCGGATCGTTGGTGGGGAGCTGTTTTTT.

This clonotype occurred many times. The chain carries TRBV14 and TRBJ2-1, with D perhaps TRBD1 (5 bases). V lost 3 bases to trimming and J lost 6 bases, with 18 bases between them. The germline V gene has CDR1 SGHDN and CDR2 FVKESK. CDR3 length equals 16 residues. The DNA of the CDR3 is TGTGCCAGCAGCCAGTGGGCGGCTCGGACAACCAATGAGCAGTTCTTC. Amino acid sequence: CASSQWAARTTNEQFF.

This clonotype was detected ten times or more. The rearrangement links TRBV5-1 to TRBJ2-5; 11 bases line up with TRBD2. Trimming at V came to 3 bases and at J to 6 bases, leaving 10 bases not matched to a gene. Germline loops: CDR1 SGHRS, CDR2 YFSETQ. The CDR3 has 16 residues. The CDR3 spells CASSSLAGERGKTQYF. The CDR3 coding sequence is TGCGCCAGCAGCTCACTAGCGGGAGAGAGGGGGAAGACCCAGTACTTC.

This clonotype has more than one count but fewer than ten. V usage is TRBV7-3 and J usage is TRBJ2-7; the D call may be TRBD1 or TRBD2 (6 bases each). Germline V gene sequence: CDR1 SGHTA, CDR2 FQGTGA. V gave up 3 bases and J gave up 5 bases, with 14 bases separating them. The CDR3 extends over 14 amino acids. The CDR3 sequence is CASSLGGLSDEQYF. As DNA, the CDR3 is TGTGCCAGCAGCTTGGGGGGCCTATCTGACGAGCAGTACTTC.

This chain joins TRBV12-3 or TRBV12-4 and TRBJ2-3, with 9 bases matching TRBD2. V lost 6 bases to trimming and J lost 4 bases; unmatched junction nucleotides: 8. CDR3 size: 15 residues. The CDR3 loop reads CASRGSGGESDTQYF. The CDR3 DNA reads TGTGCCAGCAGGGGTAGCGGGGGCGAGTCAGATACGCAGTATTTT.

This clonotype was seen a few times. The chain is built from TRBV5-4 and TRBJ2-7, with 10 bases lining up with TRBD1. CDR3 length: 15 residues. Germline CDR1 and CDR2: SGHNT and YYREEE (reference sequence). J was trimmed by 4 bases and V by 2 bases; bases with no gene match: 6. The CDR3 DNA is TGTGCCAGCAGCTTTACCGGGACAGGGGCTTACGAGCAGTACTTC. Protein product: CASSFTGTGAYEQYF. The whole variable domain, filled in from reference TRBV5-4 and TRBJ2-7, reads ETGVTQSPTHLIKTRGQQVTLRCSSQSGHNTVSWYQQALGQGPQFIFQYYREEENGRGNFPPRFSGLQFPNYSSELNVNALELDDSALYLCASSFTGTGAYEQYFGPGTRLTVT.

The chain joins TRBV9 to TRBJ2-7; no clear D gene. CDR3 length: 14 amino acids. The germline V gene has CDR1 SGDLS and CDR2 YYNGEE. The germline V and J ends were trimmed by 2 bases and 2 bases, with 11 bases remaining between them. The CDR3 sequence is CASSVESNTYEQYF. As DNA, the CDR3 is TGTGCCAGCAGCGTGGAGTCAAACACCTACGAGCAGTACTTC.

The J gene is TRBJ2-1, the V gene TRBV20-1; tentatively, D is TRBD2 (6 bases). There are 14 residues in the CDR3. Germline V gene lookup returns CDR1 DFQATT and CDR2 SNEGSKA (reference sequence). The V end was cut by 6 bases, the J end by 0 bases, with 12 bases between. The CDR3 loop reads CSAPRGGSYNEQFF. Here the CDR3 DNA reads TGCAGTGCCCCTAGGGGAGGCTCCTACAATGAGCAGTTCTTC.